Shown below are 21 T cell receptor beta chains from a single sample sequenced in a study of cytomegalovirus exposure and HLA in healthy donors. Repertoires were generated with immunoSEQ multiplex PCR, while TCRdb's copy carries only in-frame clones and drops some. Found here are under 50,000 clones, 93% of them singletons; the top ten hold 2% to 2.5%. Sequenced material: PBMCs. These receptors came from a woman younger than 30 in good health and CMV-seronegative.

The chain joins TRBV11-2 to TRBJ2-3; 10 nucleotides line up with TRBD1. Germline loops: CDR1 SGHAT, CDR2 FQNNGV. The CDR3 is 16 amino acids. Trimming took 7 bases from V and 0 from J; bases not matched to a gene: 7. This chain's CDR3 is CASKIQDRGSTDTQYF. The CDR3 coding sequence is TGTGCCAGCAAAATACAGGACAGGGGGAGCACAGATACGCAGTATTTT.

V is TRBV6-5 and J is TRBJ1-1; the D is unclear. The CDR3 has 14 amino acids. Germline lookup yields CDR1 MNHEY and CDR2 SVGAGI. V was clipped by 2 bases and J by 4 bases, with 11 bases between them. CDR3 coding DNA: TGTGCCAGCAGTTACGGGAGGGCCGCCACTGAAGCTTTCTTT. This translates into CASSYGRAATEAFF.

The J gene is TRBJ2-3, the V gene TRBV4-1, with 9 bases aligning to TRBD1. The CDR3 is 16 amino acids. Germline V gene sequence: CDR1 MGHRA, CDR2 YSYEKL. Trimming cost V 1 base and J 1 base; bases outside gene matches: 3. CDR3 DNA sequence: TGCGCCAGCAGCCAAGCGGACAGGGGAGGCACAGATACGCAGTATTTT. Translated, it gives CASSQADRGGTDTQYF.

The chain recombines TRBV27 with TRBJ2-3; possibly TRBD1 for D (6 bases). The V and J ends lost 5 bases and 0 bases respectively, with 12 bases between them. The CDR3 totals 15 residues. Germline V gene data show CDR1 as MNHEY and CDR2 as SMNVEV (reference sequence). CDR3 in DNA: TGTGCCAGCAGTCCTCTGGACAGTAGCACAGATACGCAGTATTTT. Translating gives CASSPLDSSTDTQYF.

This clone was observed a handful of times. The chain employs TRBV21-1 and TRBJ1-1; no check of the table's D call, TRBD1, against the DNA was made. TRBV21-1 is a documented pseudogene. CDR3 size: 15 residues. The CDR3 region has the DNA TGTGCCAGCAGCAAAAGGGGACAGGGGGACACTGAAGCTTTCTTT. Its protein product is CASSKRGQGDTEAFF.

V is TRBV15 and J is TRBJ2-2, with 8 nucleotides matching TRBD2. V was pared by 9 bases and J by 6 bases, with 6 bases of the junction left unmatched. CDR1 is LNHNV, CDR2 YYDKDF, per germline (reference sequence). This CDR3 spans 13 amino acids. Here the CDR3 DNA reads TGTGCCACTGGCAGAGCGGGGGCCGGGGAGCTGTTTTTT. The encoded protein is CATGRAGAGELFF.

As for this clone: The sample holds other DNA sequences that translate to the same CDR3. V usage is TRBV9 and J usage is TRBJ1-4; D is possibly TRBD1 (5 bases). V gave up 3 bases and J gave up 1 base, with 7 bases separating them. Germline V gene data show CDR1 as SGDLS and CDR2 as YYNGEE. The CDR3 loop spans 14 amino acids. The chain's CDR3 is CASSATVTNEKLFF. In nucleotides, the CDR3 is TGTGCCAGCAGCGCGACAGTAACTAATGAAAAACTGTTTTTT.

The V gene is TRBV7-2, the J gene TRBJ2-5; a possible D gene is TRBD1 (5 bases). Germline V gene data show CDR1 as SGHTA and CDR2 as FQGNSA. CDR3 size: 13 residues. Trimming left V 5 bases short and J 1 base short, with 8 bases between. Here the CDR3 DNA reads TGTGCCAGCAGCCCGACAGTCCAAGAGACCCAGTACTTC. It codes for CASSPTVQETQYF.

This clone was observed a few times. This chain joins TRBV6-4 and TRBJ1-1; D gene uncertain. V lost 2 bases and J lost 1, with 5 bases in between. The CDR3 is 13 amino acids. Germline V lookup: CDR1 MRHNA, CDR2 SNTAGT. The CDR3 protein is CASSDRENTEAFF. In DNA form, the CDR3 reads TGTGCCAGCAGTGACCGGGAGAACACTGAAGCTTTCTTT.

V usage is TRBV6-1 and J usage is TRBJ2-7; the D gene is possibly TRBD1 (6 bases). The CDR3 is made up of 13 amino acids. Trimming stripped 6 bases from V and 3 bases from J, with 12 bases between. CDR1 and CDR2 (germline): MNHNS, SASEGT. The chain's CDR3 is CASRRGFGYEQYF. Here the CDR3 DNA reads TGTGCCAGCAGGAGGGGGTTCGGCTACGAGCAGTACTTC.

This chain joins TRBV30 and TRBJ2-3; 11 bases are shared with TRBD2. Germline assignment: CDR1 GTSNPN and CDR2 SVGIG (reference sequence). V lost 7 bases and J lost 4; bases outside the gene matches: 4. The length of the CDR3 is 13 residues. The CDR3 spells CALLAGAPDTQYF. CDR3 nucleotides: TGTGCCTTACTAGCGGGAGCTCCAGATACGCAGTATTTT.

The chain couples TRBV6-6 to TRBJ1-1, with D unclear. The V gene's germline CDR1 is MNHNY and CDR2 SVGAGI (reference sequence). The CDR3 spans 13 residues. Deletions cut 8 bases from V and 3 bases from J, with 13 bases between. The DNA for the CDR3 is TGTGCCAGCGTAAGAAGAGGAGACACTGAAGCTTTCTTT. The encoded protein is CASVRRGDTEAFF.

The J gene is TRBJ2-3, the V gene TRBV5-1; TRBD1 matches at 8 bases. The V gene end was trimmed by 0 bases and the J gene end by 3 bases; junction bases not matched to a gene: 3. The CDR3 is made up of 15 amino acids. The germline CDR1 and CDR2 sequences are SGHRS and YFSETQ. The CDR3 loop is CASSLATGGTDTQYF. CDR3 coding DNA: TGCGCCAGCAGCTTGGCCACAGGGGGGACAGATACGCAGTATTTT. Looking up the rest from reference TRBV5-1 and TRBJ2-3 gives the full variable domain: KAGVTQTPRYLIKTRGQQVTLSCSPISGHRSVSWYQQTPGQGLQFLFEYFSETQRNKGNFPGRFSGRQFSNSRSEMNVSTLELGDSALYLCASSLATGGTDTQYFGPGTRLTVL.

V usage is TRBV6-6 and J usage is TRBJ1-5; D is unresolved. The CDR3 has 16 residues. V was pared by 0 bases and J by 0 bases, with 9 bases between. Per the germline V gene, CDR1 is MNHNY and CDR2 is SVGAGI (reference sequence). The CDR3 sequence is CASSYSIQISNQPQHF. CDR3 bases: TGTGCCAGCAGTTACTCGATACAGATTAGCAATCAGCCCCAGCATTTT.

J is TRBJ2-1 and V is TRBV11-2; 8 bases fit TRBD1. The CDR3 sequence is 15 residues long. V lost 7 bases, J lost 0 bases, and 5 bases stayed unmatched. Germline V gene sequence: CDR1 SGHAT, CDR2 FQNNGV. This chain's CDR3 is CASTQGQGSYNEQFF. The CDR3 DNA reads TGTGCCAGCACCCAAGGACAGGGCTCCTACAATGAGCAGTTCTTC.

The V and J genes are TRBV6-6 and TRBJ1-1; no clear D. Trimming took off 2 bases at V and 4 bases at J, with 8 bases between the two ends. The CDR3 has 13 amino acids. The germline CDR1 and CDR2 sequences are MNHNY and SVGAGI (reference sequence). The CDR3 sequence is CASSYGGRTEAFF. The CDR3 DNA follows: TGTGCCAGCAGTTACGGAGGCCGCACTGAAGCTTTCTTT.

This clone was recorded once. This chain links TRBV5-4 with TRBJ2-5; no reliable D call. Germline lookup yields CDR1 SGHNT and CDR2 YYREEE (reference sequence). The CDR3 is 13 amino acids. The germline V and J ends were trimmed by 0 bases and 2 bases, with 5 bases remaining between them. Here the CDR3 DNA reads TGTGCCAGCAGCTTGGACAGTCAAGAGACCCAGTACTTC. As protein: CASSLDSQETQYF.

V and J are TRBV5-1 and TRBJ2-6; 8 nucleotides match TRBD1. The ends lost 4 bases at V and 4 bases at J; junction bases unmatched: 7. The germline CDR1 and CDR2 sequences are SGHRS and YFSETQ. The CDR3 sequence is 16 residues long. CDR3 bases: TGCGCCAGCAGCACGCAGACAGGGGCCGGGGCCAACGTCCTGACTTTC. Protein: CASSTQTGAGANVLTF.

The CDR3: CASSPRGAGATDTQYF. As DNA, the CDR3 is TGTGCCAGCAGCCCCCGAGGAGCGGGGGCCACAGATACGCAGTATTTT. The gene calls are TRBV7-2 and TRBJ2-3; 8 bases map to TRBD2. CDR3 length equals 16 residues. Germline V gene sequence: CDR1 SGHTA, CDR2 FQGNSA. V was clipped by 5 bases and J by 2 bases; unmatched bases: 9.

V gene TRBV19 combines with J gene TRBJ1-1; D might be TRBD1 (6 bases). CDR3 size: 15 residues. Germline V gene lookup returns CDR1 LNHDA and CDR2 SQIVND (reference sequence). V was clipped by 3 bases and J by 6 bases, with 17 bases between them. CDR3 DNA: TGTGCCAGTAGTATCCCAGGGGCGGTGGGGTCTGAAGCTTTCTTT. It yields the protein CASSIPGAVGSEAFF. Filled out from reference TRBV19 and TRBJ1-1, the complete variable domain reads DGGITQSPKYLFRKEGQNVTLSCEQNLNHDAMYWYRQDPGQGLRLIYYSQIVNDFQKGDIAEGYSVSREKKESFPLTVTSAQKNPTAFYLCASSIPGAVGSEAFFGQGTRLTVV.

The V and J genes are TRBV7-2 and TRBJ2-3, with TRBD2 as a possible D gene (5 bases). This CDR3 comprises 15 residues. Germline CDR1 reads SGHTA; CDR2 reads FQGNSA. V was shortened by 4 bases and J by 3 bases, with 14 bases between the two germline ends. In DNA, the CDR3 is TGTGCCAGCAGCTCCCGGACTTCCTGGACAGATACGCAGTATTTT. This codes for CASSSRTSWTDTQYF.